The T cell receptor (beta chain) under discussion was sequenced for a study of blood T cells in healthy people across ages. Broader study findings: The study could not conclusively compare naive and antigen-experienced cells, given its unsorted PBMCs.

Remarks on this clonotype: Antigen: not known. The junction does not match germline at one end; this may be a read error.

A second PCR of 7 to 11 cycles used a sample-barcoded 5' primer and a J-beta primer mix. TCRdb re-analysed the 5' RACE reads in MiXCR, keeping a single row per CDR3 protein. The sample lists some 1.7 million distinct CDR3 sequences; approximately 28% were seen once. Germline assignment: CDR1 LGHDT and CDR2 YNNKEL (reference sequence). This CDR3 region has 11 residues. The sequence came from a woman younger than 45 in good health. The sequenced sample was blood. The chain has TRBV3-1 and TRBJ2-5; no reliable D call. This CDR3 reads CASSQVETQDF. The CDR3 DNA reads as TGTGCCAGCAGCCAAGTAGAGACCCAGGACTTC.